One sample yielded the 21 T cell receptor beta chains listed below, sequenced in a study of T cell repertoires in ileal Crohn's disease. The time point: neoterminal ileum biopsy at postoperative endoscopy, about 6 months after surgery. Here immunoSEQ multiplex PCR was the method, and the copy in TCRdb shows in-frame clones only, minus some. This table has around 10,000 clones, around 80% appearing once. Sequencing input: ileal tissue. The source of these receptors is an adult with Crohn's disease.

This clone showed up just once. This chain joins TRBV5-6 and TRBJ2-7; no reliable D call. Germline values: CDR1 SGHDT, CDR2 YYEEEE. The CDR3 runs 15 residues. With 1 base removed from V and 0 bases from J, the gap between germline ends came to 11 bases. CDR3 sequence: CASSLYYFISYEQYF. CDR3 bases: TGTGCCAGCAGCTTGTATTACTTTATCTCCTACGAGCAGTACTTC.

The chain recombines TRBV19 with TRBJ1-1; D perhaps matches TRBD1 (5 bases). V lost 7 bases to trimming and J lost 2 bases, with 14 bases between them. The CDR3 contains 14 residues. Germline V CDR1 and CDR2: LNHDA, SQIVND (reference sequence). CDR3 coding DNA: TGTGCCAGTACCGGACAATGGGGAAACACTGAAGCTTTCTTT. It codes for CASTGQWGNTEAFF.

This clone has a handful of counts. The chain joins TRBV10-3 to TRBJ1-1; tentative D call: TRBD1 (6 bases). CDR1 is ENHRY and CDR2 is SYGVKD in the germline V gene. The V gene lost 7 bases and the J gene lost 1 base, with 16 bases spanning the gap. The CDR3 sequence is 15 residues long. The CDR3 reads CAIKGTGITNTEAFF. CDR3 sequence (DNA): TGTGCCATCAAAGGAACAGGGATAACGAACACTGAAGCTTTCTTT.

The chain combines TRBV30 with TRBJ2-7, with 9 bases identical to TRBD1. Losses at the gene ends were 4 bases for V and 5 bases for J; bases not matched to a gene: 6. There are 13 residues in the CDR3. Looked up from germline, CDR1 is GTSNPN and CDR2 is SVGIG (reference sequence). For the CDR3, the DNA is TGTGCCTGGAAATGGTGGACAGGGGACGAGCAGTACTTC. Its protein product is CAWKWWTGDEQYF.

The rearrangement joins TRBV6-1 to TRBJ1-4; 8 bases are a match to TRBD1. CDR3 length: 14 residues. Trimming at V came to 5 bases and at J to 8 bases, leaving 7 bases not matched to a gene. Germline V gives CDR1 MNHNS, CDR2 SASEGT. CDR3 protein: CASSNSDREEKLFF. The CDR3 nucleotides are TGTGCCAGCAGTAATTCGGACAGGGAAGAAAAACTGTTTTTT.

The chain has TRBV9 and TRBJ1-1, with D tentatively TRBD1 (5 bases). The germline gives CDR1 SGDLS, CDR2 YYNGEE. This CDR3 spans 13 amino acids. The germline V and J ends were trimmed by 4 bases and 0 bases, with 7 bases remaining between them. CDR3 sequence reads: CASSSGMNTEAFF. In DNA form, the CDR3 reads TGTGCCAGCAGCTCAGGGATGAACACTGAAGCTTTCTTT.

The chain joins TRBV29-1 to TRBJ1-2; 7 positions agree with TRBD1. With V trimmed by 3 bases and J by 4 bases, 8 bases remained unmatched. The CDR3 is made up of 14 amino acids. Looked up from germline, CDR1 is SQVTM and CDR2 is ANQGSEA. CDR3 bases: TGCAGCGTTGAGAAGGGGGCGCTTGGCTATGGCTACACCTTC. Translation gives CSVEKGALGYGYTF.

V and J are TRBV28 and TRBJ2-1; D is uncertain. CDR3 length: 15 residues. Looked up from germline, CDR1 is MDHEN and CDR2 is SYDVKM. The germline V and J ends were trimmed by 2 bases and 5 bases, with 13 bases remaining between them. The CDR3 nucleotides are TGTGCCAGCAGTTTACGACTTCTTATTAACAATGAGCAGTTCTTC. Its protein is CASSLRLLINNEQFF.

This clone was detected a few times. In DNA form, the CDR3 reads TGTGCCAGCAGTGAAGAAACGGGGGGCACAGATACGCAGTATTTT. Translated, it gives CASSEETGGTDTQYF. This chain uses TRBV6-1 with TRBJ2-3, with D possibly TRBD2 on 6 matching bases. Trimming pared 1 base from V and 1 base from J, leaving 9 bases between. This CDR3 is built from 15 residues. CDR1 is MNHNS, CDR2 SASEGT, per germline.

The rearrangement joins TRBV10-3 to TRBJ1-2; unclear D gene. CDR3 length equals 12 residues. Germline V gives CDR1 ENHRY, CDR2 SYGVKD. The V and J ends lost 6 bases and 0 bases respectively, with 5 bases between them. The CDR3 DNA reads TGTGCCATCAGGGACTCTAACTATGGCTACACCTTC. This gives the protein CAIRDSNYGYTF.

The chain is built from TRBV7-2 and TRBJ1-5; D gene unclear. Germline lookup yields CDR1 SGHTA and CDR2 FQGNSA. Trimming pared 1 base from V and 2 bases from J, leaving 9 bases between. The CDR3 extends over 15 amino acids. The CDR3: CASSLDSYGNQPQHF. The CDR3 bases are TGTGCCAGCAGCTTAGACTCCTACGGCAATCAGCCCCAGCATTTT. The full variable domain, its missing parts supplied by reference TRBV7-2 and TRBJ1-5, is GAGVSQSPSNKVTEKGKDVELRCDPISGHTALYWYRQSLGQGLEFLIYFQGNSAPDKSGLPSDRFSAERTGGSVSTLTIQRTQQEDSAVYLCASSLDSYGNQPQHFGDGTRLSIL.

The chain uses TRBV6-6 and TRBJ1-6; TRBD1 aligns across 12 bases. The germline gives CDR1 MNHNY, CDR2 SVGAGI (reference sequence). This CDR3 spans 15 amino acids. V gave up 1 base and J gave up 9 bases; unmatched junction bases: 1. CDR3 nucleotides: TGTGCCAGCAGTTACTTGGGACAGGGGGCTTCACCCCTCCACTTT. Translating it yields CASSYLGQGASPLHF.

V gene TRBV9 combines with J gene TRBJ1-2; D uncertain. The CDR3 contains 14 residues. V was clipped by 0 bases and J by 4 bases, with 10 bases between them. Germline CDR1 reads SGDLS; CDR2 reads YYNGEE. CDR3 in amino acids: CASSVGSGSYGYTF. CDR3 bases: TGTGCCAGCAGCGTAGGCAGTGGCTCCTATGGCTACACCTTC. Full variable domain (missing parts from reference TRBV9 and TRBJ1-2): DSGVTQTPKHLITATGQRVTLRCSPRSGDLSVYWYQQSLDQGLQFLIQYYNGEERAKGNILERFSAQQFPDLHSELNLSSLELGDSALYFCASSVGSGSYGYTFGSGTRLTVV.

The V and J genes are TRBV9 and TRBJ1-2; 7 bases align to TRBD1. The CDR3 is 15 residues long. Germline V gives CDR1 SGDLS, CDR2 YYNGEE. The junction had 8 bases not matched to a gene; V was cut back by 2 bases and J by 4 bases. The CDR3 sequence: CASSVSAYRGYGYTF. The CDR3 nucleotides are TGTGCCAGCAGCGTCTCCGCCTACAGGGGCTATGGCTACACCTTC.

In nucleotides, the CDR3 is TGTGCCAGCTCCAATCGTGTGGACAGAACGTCGTTCTATGGCTACACCTTC. It codes for CASSNRVDRTSFYGYTF. This chain joins TRBV27 and TRBJ1-2; weak D call: TRBD1 (6 bases). The CDR3 totals 17 residues. The germline gives CDR1 MNHEY, CDR2 SMNVEV (reference sequence). The V end was cut by 8 bases, the J end by 4 bases, with 26 bases between.

The chain links TRBV4-3 to TRBJ2-6, with TRBD2 as a possible D gene (6 bases). Trimming left V 0 bases short and J 0 bases short, with 6 bases between. Germline assignment: CDR1 LGHNA and CDR2 YSLEER. CDR3 length: 16 residues. The CDR3 region has the DNA TGCGCCAGCAGCCAAGAGGAGGGCTCTGGGGCCAACGTCCTGACTTTC. The encoded protein is CASSQEEGSGANVLTF.

The rearrangement links TRBV11-2 to TRBJ2-2, with 7 positions matching TRBD1. The CDR3 sequence is 15 residues long. V lost 5 bases to trimming and J lost 13 bases; unmatched junction nucleotides: 16. Germline V gene lookup returns CDR1 SGHAT and CDR2 FQNNGV. CDR3 DNA sequence: TGTGCCAGCAGCCCACGAACAGGGGAAAATGTCTTGCTGTTTTTT. It codes for CASSPRTGENVLLFF. The full variable domain, in which reference TRBV11-2 and TRBJ2-2 provide the parts outside the CDR3, is EAGVAQSPRYKIIEKRQSVAFWCNPISGHATLYWYQQILGQGPKLLIQFQNNGVVDDSQLPKDRFSAERLKGVDSTLKIQPAKLEDSAVYLCASSPRTGENVLLFFGEGSRLTVL.

This clone was observed once. This rearrangement joins TRBV2 to TRBJ2-3; D possibly corresponds to TRBD1 (8 bases). Germline CDR1 SNHLY, CDR2 FYNNEI. CDR3 length: 14 residues. V lost 6 bases to trimming and J lost 3 bases, with 13 bases between them. The CDR3 loop is CASRTGGGTDTQYF. The CDR3 bases are TGTGCCAGCAGAACAGGGGGGGGGACAGATACGCAGTATTTT.

Only a few counts were recorded for this clone. The rearrangement joins TRBV6-5 to TRBJ1-2; TRBD1 matches 8 bases. This CDR3 is built from 16 residues. Germline V gene data show CDR1 as MNHEY and CDR2 as SVGAGI. Unmatched junction bases numbered 9, after V lost 4 bases and J lost 2 bases. In nucleotides, the CDR3 is TGTGCCAGCAGTTCCATACTTGGACAGGGCAACTATGGCTACACCTTC. Amino acids: CASSSILGQGNYGYTF.

The chain joins TRBV6-5 to TRBJ1-5; D call uncertain. CDR3 length equals 13 residues. Germline-derived CDR1 and CDR2 are MNHEY and SVGAGI. V lost 0 bases and J 3 bases, leaving 3 bases between the germline ends. The CDR3 DNA follows: TGTGCCAGCAGTTACTCGTACAATCAGCCCCAGCATTTT. This encodes CASSYSYNQPQHF.

By share of the sample, this clone is medium-sized. J is TRBJ1-2 and V is TRBV19, with 9 nucleotides matching TRBD1. Germline V gene sequence: CDR1 LNHDA, CDR2 SQIVND (reference sequence). The CDR3 is made up of 14 amino acids. J lost 3 bases, V lost 6 bases, and 5 bases had no gene match. The CDR3 nucleotides are TGTGCCAGTAGCCAGACAGGGGGTGACTATGGCTACACCTTC. Protein: CASSQTGGDYGYTF.